A selection of T cell receptor beta chains follows, all from one sample in a study of T cell repertoires in cytomegalovirus infection. Antigens for these TCRs are unknown. TCRdb analysed the reads with MiXCR anew, one entry per CDR3 protein. The sample has 650,000 to 900,000 distinct CDR3 sequences, just under 30% seen once. Sample: cultured CD8+ T cells from PBMCs, taken from culture after CMV antigen stimulation. The source of these receptors is a human donor in good health (CMV status not recorded). Some clones in this sample may be carry-over from other donors' samples. Each CDR3 is given with its conserved first and last residue. A D gene is named only where the DNA matches it firmly. The size entry is marked missing in some rows and otherwise reads once, few, many or a size class.

j_call v_call clone_size d_call cdr3_aa cdr3_nt
TRBJ1-1 TRBV27 few NA CATNPVHSSGSTEAFF TGTGCCACCAACCCAGTACATTCGTCAGGCTCCACTGAAGCTTTCTTT
TRBJ2-1 TRBV7-6 NA TRBD2 CASSFLGSGGEGEQFF TGTGCCAGCAGCTTCCTGGGTAGCGGGGGGGAGGGGGAGCAGTTCTTC
TRBJ2-1 TRBV7-6 many NA CASSLEPSSSYNEQFF TGTGCCAGCAGCTTAGAACCGTCGAGCTCCTACAATGAGCAGTTCTTC
TRBJ2-1 TRBV7-2 NA NA CASGPRGPDNEQFF TGTGCCAGCGGGCCGCGGGGGCCCGACAATGAGCAGTTCTTC
TRBJ1-1 TRBV5-6 NA NA CASSWTEQYTEAFF TGTGCCAGCAGCTGGACAGAACAGTACACTGAAGCTTTCTTT
TRBJ1-4 TRBV12-3/TRBV12-4 NA NA CASSFLLETVNKKLFF TGTGCCAGCAGTTTTCTACTTGAGACCGTTAATAAAAAACTGTTTTTT
TRBJ1-5 TRBV7-2 few NA CASSLGGIGQPQHF TGTGCCAGCAGCTTAGGGGGGATCGGTCAGCCCCAGCATTTT
TRBJ1-5 TRBV7-9 NA NA CASSVTHQPQHF TGTGCCAGCAGCGTCACCCATCAGCCCCAGCATTTT
TRBJ1-1 TRBV6-1 few NA CASGKAGLNTEAFF TGTGCCAGCGGGAAGGCAGGGCTTAACACTGAAGCTTTCTTT
TRBJ1-2 TRBV24-1 NA NA CATSPGPWDGYTF TGTGCCACCAGCCCGGGACCTTGGGATGGCTACACCTTC
TRBJ2-1 TRBV19 NA TRBD2 CASDGGGAYNEQFF TGTGCCAGCGACGGGGGGGGGGCCTACAATGAGCAGTTCTTC
TRBJ2-3 TRBV25-1 few NA CASSNRGTDTQYF TGTGCCAGCAGTAACAGGGGCACAGATACGCAGTATTTT
TRBJ1-1 TRBV7-9 few NA CASSAREAFF TGTGCCAGCAGCGCACGTGAAGCTTTCTTT
TRBJ2-1 TRBV24-1 NA TRBD1 CATSGVGGRNEQFF TGTGCCACCAGTGGGGTAGGGGGCAGGAATGAGCAGTTCTTC
TRBJ1-1 TRBV7-6 many NA CASSSSVPEAFF TGTGCCAGCAGCTCGTCCGTCCCTGAAGCTTTCTTT
TRBJ2-5 TRBV28 few TRBD2 CASSGPSWAGDQETQYF TGTGCCAGCAGTGGACCCTCCTGGGCGGGGGATCAAGAGACCCAGTACTTC
TRBJ2-1 TRBV6-2/TRBV6-3 few NA CASGFGSSPFNEQFF TGTGCCAGCGGATTCGGATCTAGCCCATTTAATGAGCAGTTCTTC
TRBJ1-1 TRBV15 few NA CATSSTSGSNTEAFF TGTGCCACCAGCAGTACCTCGGGGTCGAACACTGAAGCTTTCTTT
TRBJ1-6 TRBV4-3 once TRBD1 CASSHERTGLNSPLHF TGCGCCAGCAGCCATGAAAGGACAGGCCTTAATTCACCCCTCCACTTT
TRBJ2-1 TRBV6-2/TRBV6-3 few NA CASSYLSSYNEQFF TGTGCCAGCAGTTACTTGTCTTCCTACAATGAGCAGTTCTTC
TRBJ2-6 TRBV7-9 few NA CASSSPGAGANVLTF TGTGCCAGCAGCTCACCGGGAGCAGGGGCCAACGTCCTGACTTTC
TRBJ2-3 TRBV12-5 NA NA CASGSGDSSTDTQYF TGTGCTAGTGGTTCGGGGGACAGTAGCACAGATACGCAGTATTTT
TRBJ2-5 TRBV15 NA TRBD1 CATRQGAERDQETQYF TGTGCCACCAGGCAGGGGGCCGAACGAGATCAAGAGACCCAGTACTTC
TRBJ2-6 TRBV27 NA NA CASSLIGPGANVLTF TGTGCCAGCAGTTTAATAGGGCCTGGGGCCAACGTCCTGACTTTC
TRBJ2-7 TRBV11-3 few NA CASSSSLSYEQYF TGTGCCAGCAGCTCCTCCCTCAGTTACGAGCAGTACTTC